These T cell receptor beta chains were read from a single sample in a study of cytomegalovirus exposure and HLA in healthy donors. TCRdb's copy holds only in-frame clones and misses some; the assay was immunoSEQ multiplex PCR. Counted here are 95,000 to 120,000 clones, roughly 70% occurring once; the ten biggest clones make up 4% to 5%. Material: PBMCs. Every receptor here comes from a woman between 35 and 50 years old in good health and CMV-seropositive. CDR3s include the opening cysteine and the closing phenylalanine or tryptophan. Fields, in order: D gene, J gene, clone size, V gene, CDR3 protein, CDR3 DNA. A D gene is named only where the DNA matches it firmly. Only part of the rows carry a size: once, few, many, or a class if the clone is expanded.

D gene: TRBD1; J gene: TRBJ2-7; clone size: few; V gene: TRBV5-8; CDR3 protein: CASSLAGTVEQYF; CDR3 DNA: TGTGCCAGCAGCTTGGCCGGGACAGTCGAGCAGTACTTC
D gene: -; J gene: TRBJ1-1; clone size: -; V gene: TRBV7-2; CDR3 protein: CASSFRGSGDGGEAFF; CDR3 DNA: TGTGCCAGCAGCTTTAGGGGGTCAGGAGATGGCGGGGAAGCTTTCTTT
D gene: TRBD1; J gene: TRBJ1-4; clone size: few; V gene: TRBV2; CDR3 protein: CASSEGQVLFF; CDR3 DNA: TGTGCCAGCAGTGAGGGACAGGTACTGTTTTTT
D gene: -; J gene: TRBJ1-4; clone size: -; V gene: TRBV15; CDR3 protein: CATRAGTQILDEKLFF; CDR3 DNA: TGTGCCACCAGAGCCGGGACTCAGATTTTAGATGAAAAACTGTTTTTT
D gene: -; J gene: TRBJ2-2; clone size: few; V gene: TRBV29-1; CDR3 protein: CSAALSQGTGELFF; CDR3 DNA: TGCAGCGCCGCCCTGAGCCAGGGAACCGGGGAGCTGTTTTTT
D gene: -; J gene: TRBJ1-2; clone size: -; V gene: TRBV6-5; CDR3 protein: CASSDLTSGYTF; CDR3 DNA: TGTGCCAGCAGTGATTTGACAAGTGGCTACACCTTC
D gene: TRBD1; J gene: TRBJ2-2; clone size: -; V gene: TRBV7-3; CDR3 protein: CASSLTPLGQGTGELFF; CDR3 DNA: TGTGCCAGCAGCTTAACCCCTCTCGGACAGGGTACCGGGGAGCTGTTTTTT
D gene: TRBD1; J gene: TRBJ1-1; clone size: -; V gene: TRBV7-9; CDR3 protein: CASSPTGGRKNTEAFF; CDR3 DNA: TGTGCCAGCAGCCCCACAGGGGGCAGGAAGAACACTGAAGCTTTCTTT
D gene: -; J gene: TRBJ2-7; clone size: -; V gene: TRBV20-1; CDR3 protein: CSARREVEQYF; CDR3 DNA: TGCAGTGCTAGGAGGGAGGTCGAGCAGTACTTC
D gene: TRBD1; J gene: TRBJ2-7; clone size: -; V gene: TRBV9; CDR3 protein: CASSPRQGRRSYEQYF; CDR3 DNA: TGTGCCAGCAGCCCCCGACAGGGAAGGAGATCCTACGAGCAGTACTTC
D gene: -; J gene: TRBJ2-1; clone size: -; V gene: TRBV19; CDR3 protein: CASTLRGNDYYNEQFF; CDR3 DNA: TGTGCCAGTACCCTCAGGGGTAATGACTACTACAATGAGCAGTTCTTC
D gene: TRBD1; J gene: TRBJ1-5; clone size: -; V gene: TRBV28; CDR3 protein: CASRWTGLGQPQHF; CDR3 DNA: TGTGCCAGCAGGTGGACAGGGTTGGGGCAGCCCCAGCATTTT
D gene: TRBD2; J gene: TRBJ2-3; clone size: few; V gene: TRBV7-2; CDR3 protein: CASTRAGGASTDTQYF; CDR3 DNA: TGTGCCAGCACCAGGGCGGGAGGGGCTAGCACAGATACGCAGTATTTT
D gene: -; J gene: TRBJ2-3; clone size: -; V gene: TRBV7-2; CDR3 protein: CASNSARLTDTQYF; CDR3 DNA: TGTGCCAGCAACTCGGCTAGACTCACAGATACGCAGTATTTT
D gene: -; J gene: TRBJ2-1; clone size: -; V gene: TRBV5-4; CDR3 protein: CASSPPGSLGDEQFF; CDR3 DNA: TGTGCCAGCAGCCCCCCAGGGTCTCTCGGCGATGAGCAGTTCTTC
D gene: TRBD2; J gene: TRBJ2-1; clone size: -; V gene: TRBV19; CDR3 protein: CASSISVGSGGSSYNEQFF; CDR3 DNA: TGTGCCAGTAGTATATCGGTCGGTAGCGGCGGGAGCTCCTACAATGAGCAGTTCTTC
D gene: -; J gene: TRBJ1-4; clone size: -; V gene: TRBV5-1; CDR3 protein: CASSLESQGNEKLFF; CDR3 DNA: TGCGCCAGCAGCTTGGAGTCGCAGGGCAATGAAAAACTGTTTTTT
D gene: TRBD1; J gene: TRBJ2-3; clone size: few; V gene: TRBV10-1; CDR3 protein: CARPPGQRTTDTQYF; CDR3 DNA: TGCGCCAGACCGCCGGGACAGAGAACCACAGATACGCAGTATTTT